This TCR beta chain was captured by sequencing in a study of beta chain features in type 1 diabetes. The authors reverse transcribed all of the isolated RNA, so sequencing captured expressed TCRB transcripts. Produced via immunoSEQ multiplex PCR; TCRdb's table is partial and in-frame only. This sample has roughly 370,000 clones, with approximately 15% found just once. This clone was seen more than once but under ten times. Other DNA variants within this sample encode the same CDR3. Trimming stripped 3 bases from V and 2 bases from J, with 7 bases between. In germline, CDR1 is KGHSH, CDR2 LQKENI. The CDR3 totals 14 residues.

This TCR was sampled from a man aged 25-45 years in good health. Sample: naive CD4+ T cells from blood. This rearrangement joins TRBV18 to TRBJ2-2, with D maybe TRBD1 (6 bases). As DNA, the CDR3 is TGTGCCAGCTCACCGGACAGAAACACCGGGGAGCTGTTTTTT. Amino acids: CASSPDRNTGELFF.